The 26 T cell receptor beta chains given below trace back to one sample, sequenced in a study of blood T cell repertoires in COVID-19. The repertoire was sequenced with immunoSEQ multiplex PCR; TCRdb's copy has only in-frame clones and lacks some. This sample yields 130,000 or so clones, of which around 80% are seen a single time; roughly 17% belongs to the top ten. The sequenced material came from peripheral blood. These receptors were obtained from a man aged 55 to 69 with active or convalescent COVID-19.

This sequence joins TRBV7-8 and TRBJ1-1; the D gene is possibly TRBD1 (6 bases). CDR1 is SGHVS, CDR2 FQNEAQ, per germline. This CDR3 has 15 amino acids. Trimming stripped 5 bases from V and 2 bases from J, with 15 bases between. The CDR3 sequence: CASSPRGGANTEAFF. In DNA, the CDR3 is TGTGCCAGCAGCCCCCGGGGGGGGGCCAACACTGAAGCTTTCTTT.

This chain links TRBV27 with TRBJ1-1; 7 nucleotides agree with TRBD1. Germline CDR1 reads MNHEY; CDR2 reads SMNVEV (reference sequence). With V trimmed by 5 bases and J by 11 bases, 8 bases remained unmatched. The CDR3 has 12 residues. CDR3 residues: CASSPRQGFAFF. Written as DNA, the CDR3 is TGTGCCAGCAGTCCTCGACAGGGTTTCGCTTTCTTT.

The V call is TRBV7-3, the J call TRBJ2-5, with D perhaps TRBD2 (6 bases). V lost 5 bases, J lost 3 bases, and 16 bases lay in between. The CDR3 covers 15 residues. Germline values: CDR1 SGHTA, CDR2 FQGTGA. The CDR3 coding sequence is TGTGCCAGCAGCGTCACGGGAGATCCTAAAGAGACCCAGTACTTC. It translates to CASSVTGDPKETQYF.

The CDR3 loop reads CASSKGGRTSTDTQYF. DNA for the CDR3: TGTGCCAGCAGCAAGGGGGGACGAACTAGCACAGATACGCAGTATTTT. The V and J genes are TRBV21-1 and TRBJ2-3; the table's TRBD2 call for D was not verified on the DNA. TRBV21-1 is a pseudogene locus. The CDR3 consists of 16 residues.

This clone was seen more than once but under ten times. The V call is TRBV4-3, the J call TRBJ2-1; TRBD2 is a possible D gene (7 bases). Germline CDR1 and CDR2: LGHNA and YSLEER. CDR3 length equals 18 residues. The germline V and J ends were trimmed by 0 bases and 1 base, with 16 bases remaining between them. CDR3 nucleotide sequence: TGCGCCAGCAGCCAAGAATGGGGGGCTAGCGGTTCCTACAATGAGCAGTTCTTC. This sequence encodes CASSQEWGASGSYNEQFF.

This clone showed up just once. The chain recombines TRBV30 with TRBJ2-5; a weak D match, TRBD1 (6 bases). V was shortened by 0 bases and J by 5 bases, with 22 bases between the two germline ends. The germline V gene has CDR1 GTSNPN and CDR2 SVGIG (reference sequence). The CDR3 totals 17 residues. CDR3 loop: CAWSVGNPAGARETQYF. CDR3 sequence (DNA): TGTGCCTGGAGTGTAGGTAACCCCGCAGGGGCGCGTGAGACCCAGTACTTC.

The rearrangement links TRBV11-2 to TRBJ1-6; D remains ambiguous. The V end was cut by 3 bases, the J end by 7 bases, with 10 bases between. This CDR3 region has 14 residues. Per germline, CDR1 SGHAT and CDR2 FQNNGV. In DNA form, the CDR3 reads TGTGCCAGCAGCTTCCGAGGAGGGAATTCACCCCTCCACTTT. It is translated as CASSFRGGNSPLHF. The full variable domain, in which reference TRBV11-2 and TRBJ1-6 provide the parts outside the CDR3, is EAGVAQSPRYKIIEKRQSVAFWCNPISGHATLYWYQQILGQGPKLLIQFQNNGVVDDSQLPKDRFSAERLKGVDSTLKIQPAKLEDSAVYLCASSFRGGNSPLHFGNGTRLTVT.

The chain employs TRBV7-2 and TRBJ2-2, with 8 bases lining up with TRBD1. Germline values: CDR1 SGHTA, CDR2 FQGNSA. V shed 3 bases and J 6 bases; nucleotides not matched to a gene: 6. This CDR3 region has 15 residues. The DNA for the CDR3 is TGTGCCAGCAGCTTTGTAACAGGGGGTTCCGGGGAGCTGTTTTTT. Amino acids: CASSFVTGGSGELFF.

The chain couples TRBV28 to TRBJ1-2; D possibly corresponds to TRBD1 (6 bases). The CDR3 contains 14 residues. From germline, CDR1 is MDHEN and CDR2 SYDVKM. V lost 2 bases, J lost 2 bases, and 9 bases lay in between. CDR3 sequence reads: CASSLGGGNYGYTF. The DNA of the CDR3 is TGTGCCAGCAGTTTAGGGGGCGGGAACTATGGCTACACCTTC.

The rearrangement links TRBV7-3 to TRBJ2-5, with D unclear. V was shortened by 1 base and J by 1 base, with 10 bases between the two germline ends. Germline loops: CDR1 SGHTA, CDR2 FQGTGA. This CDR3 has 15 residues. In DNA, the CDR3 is TGTGCCAGCAGCTTAAGCTCCTACTCCCAAGAGACCCAGTACTTC. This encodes CASSLSSYSQETQYF.

Here the CDR3 DNA reads TGCGCCAGCAGCCAAGATTGGGGTAGCGGGATAAGGTCGGATACGCAGTATTTT. Translated: CASSQDWGSGIRSDTQYF. V gene TRBV4-3 combines with J gene TRBJ2-3; 8 nucleotides match TRBD2. V was clipped by 0 bases and J by 6 bases; unmatched bases: 14. Germline CDR1 is LGHNA and CDR2 is YSLEER. This CDR3 has 18 amino acids.

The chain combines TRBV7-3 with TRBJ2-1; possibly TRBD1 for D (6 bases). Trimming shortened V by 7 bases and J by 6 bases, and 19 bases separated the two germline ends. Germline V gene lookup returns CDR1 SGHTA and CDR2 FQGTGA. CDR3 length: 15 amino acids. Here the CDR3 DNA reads TGTGCCAGCATCCCCCGGGGCAGGGGAAGCAATGAGCAGTTCTTC. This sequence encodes CASIPRGRGSNEQFF.

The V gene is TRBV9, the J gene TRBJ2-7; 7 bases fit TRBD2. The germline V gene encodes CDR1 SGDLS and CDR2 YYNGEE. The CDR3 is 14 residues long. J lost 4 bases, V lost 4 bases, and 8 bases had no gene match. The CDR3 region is CASSPGGSGYEQYF. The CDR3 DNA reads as TGTGCCAGCAGCCCCGGAGGTAGCGGGTACGAGCAGTACTTC.

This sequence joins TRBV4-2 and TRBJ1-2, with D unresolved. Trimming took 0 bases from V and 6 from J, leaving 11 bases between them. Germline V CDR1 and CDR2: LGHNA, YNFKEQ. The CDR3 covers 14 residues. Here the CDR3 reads CASSQERLLDGYTF. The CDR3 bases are TGTGCCAGCAGCCAAGAGCGGCTTCTCGATGGCTACACCTTC.

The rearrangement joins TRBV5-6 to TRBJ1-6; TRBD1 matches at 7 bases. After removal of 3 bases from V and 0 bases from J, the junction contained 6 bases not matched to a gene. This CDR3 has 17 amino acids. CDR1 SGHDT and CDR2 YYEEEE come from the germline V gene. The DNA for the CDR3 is TGTGCCAGCAGCTCGGACAGGCAAAGCTCCTATAATTCACCCCTCCACTTT. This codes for CASSSDRQSSYNSPLHF.

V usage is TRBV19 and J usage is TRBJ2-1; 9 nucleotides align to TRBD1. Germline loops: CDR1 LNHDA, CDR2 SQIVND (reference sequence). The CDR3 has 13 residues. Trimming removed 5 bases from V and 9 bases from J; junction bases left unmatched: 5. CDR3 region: CASSQQGAGEQFF. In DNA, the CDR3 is TGTGCCAGTAGTCAACAGGGGGCGGGTGAGCAGTTCTTC. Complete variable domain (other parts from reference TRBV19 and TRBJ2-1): DGGITQSPKYLFRKEGQNVTLSCEQNLNHDAMYWYRQDPGQGLRLIYYSQIVNDFQKGDIAEGYSVSREKKESFPLTVTSAQKNPTAFYLCASSQQGAGEQFFGPGTRLTVL.

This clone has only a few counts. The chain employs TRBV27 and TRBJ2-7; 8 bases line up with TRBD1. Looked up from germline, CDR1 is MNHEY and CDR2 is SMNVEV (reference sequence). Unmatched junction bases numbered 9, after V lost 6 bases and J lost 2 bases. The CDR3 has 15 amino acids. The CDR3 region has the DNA TGTGCCAGCAGACTCGCCGGGACAGGACCCTACGAGCAGTACTTC. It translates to CASRLAGTGPYEQYF.

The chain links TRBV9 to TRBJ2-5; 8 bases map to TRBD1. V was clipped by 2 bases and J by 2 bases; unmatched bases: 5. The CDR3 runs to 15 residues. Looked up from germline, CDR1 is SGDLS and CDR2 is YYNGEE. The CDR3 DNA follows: TGTGCCAGCAGCGTTGGGACAGGTGGACAAGAGACCCAGTACTTC. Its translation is CASSVGTGGQETQYF.

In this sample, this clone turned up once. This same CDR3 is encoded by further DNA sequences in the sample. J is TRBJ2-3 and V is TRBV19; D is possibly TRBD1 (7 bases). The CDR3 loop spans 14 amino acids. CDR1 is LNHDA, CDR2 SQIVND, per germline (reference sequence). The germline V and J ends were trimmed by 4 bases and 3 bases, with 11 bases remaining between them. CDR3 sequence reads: CASSTQGGTDTQYF. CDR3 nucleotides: TGTGCCAGTAGTACCCAGGGGGGAACAGATACGCAGTATTTT.

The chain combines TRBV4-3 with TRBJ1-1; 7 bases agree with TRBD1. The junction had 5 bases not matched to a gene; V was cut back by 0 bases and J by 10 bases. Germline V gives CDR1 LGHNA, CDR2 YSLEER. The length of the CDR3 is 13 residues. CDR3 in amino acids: CASSQDGRGRAFF. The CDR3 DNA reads TGCGCCAGCAGCCAAGATGGCAGGGGGAGAGCTTTCTTT.

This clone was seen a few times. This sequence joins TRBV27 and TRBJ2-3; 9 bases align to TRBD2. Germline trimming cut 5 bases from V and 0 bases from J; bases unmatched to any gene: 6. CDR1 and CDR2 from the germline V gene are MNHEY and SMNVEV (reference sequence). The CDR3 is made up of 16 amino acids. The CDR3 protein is CASSAPSGVSTDTQYF. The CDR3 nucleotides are TGTGCCAGCAGTGCCCCTAGCGGGGTAAGCACAGATACGCAGTATTTT.

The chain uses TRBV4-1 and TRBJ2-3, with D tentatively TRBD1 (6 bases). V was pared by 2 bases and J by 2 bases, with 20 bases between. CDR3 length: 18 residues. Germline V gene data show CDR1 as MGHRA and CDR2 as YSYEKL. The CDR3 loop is CASSQLFPGHASTDTQYF. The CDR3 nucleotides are TGCGCCAGCAGCCAACTTTTTCCGGGACACGCATCCACAGATACGCAGTATTTT.

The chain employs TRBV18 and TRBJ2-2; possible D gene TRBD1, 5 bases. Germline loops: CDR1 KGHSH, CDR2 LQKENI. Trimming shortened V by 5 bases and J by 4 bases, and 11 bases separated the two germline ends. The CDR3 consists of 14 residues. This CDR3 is CASSIQGFTGELFF. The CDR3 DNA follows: TGTGCCAGCTCAATCCAGGGTTTCACCGGGGAGCTGTTTTTT.

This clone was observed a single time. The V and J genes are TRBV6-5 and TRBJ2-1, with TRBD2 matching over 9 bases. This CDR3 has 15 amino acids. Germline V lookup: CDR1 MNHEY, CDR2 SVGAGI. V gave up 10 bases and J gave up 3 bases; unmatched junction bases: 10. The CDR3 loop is CATRSGSGHYNEQFF. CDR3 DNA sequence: TGTGCCACCCGTAGCGGGAGCGGACACTACAATGAGCAGTTCTTC.

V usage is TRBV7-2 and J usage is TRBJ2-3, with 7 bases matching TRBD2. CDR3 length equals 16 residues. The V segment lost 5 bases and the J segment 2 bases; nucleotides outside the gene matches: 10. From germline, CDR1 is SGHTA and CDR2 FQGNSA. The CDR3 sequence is CASSTQAGSLTDTQYF. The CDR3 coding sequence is TGTGCCAGCAGCACGCAAGCGGGATCCCTCACAGATACGCAGTATTTT.

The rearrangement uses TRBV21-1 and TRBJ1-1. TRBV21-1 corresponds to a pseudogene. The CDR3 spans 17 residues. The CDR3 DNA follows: TGTGCCAGCATCTCAAACCGGGGAAAAAATAGGAGCACTGAAGCTTTCTTT. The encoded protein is CASISNRGKNRSTEAFF.